A selection of T cell receptor beta chains follows, all from one sample in a study of shared clonotypes between healthy human individuals. The assay was immunoSEQ multiplex PCR, and TCRdb's table has in-frame clones only and misses some. The sample includes roughly 500,000 clones, approximately 85% seen only once; the top ten take roughly 13%. The sequenced sample was PBMCs. These receptor sequences come from a woman between 40 and 55 years old in good health. Some clones in this sample may be carry-over from other donors' samples. The CDR3 runs from the conserved cysteine through the conserved F or W. A D gene is named only where the DNA matches it firmly. Only part of the rows carry a size: once, few, many, or a class if the clone is expanded.

j_call,d_call,clone_size,v_call,cdr3_nt,cdr3_aa
TRBJ2-1,.,.,TRBV7-2,TGTGCCAGCAGCCCGGAAGGGCCGCTGTTCAATGAGCAGTTCTTC,CASSPEGPLFNEQFF
TRBJ1-2,TRBD1,.,TRBV2,TGTGCCAGCAGTGTAAGGACAGGGAGCTACACCTTC,CASSVRTGSYTF
TRBJ1-1,.,few,TRBV29-1,TGCAGCGTGAGGTCCCTAAGTTCTGAAGCTTTCTTT,CSVRSLSSEAFF
TRBJ2-3,TRBD2,.,TRBV2,TGTGCCAGCAGTGGGGGGCTAGCGGGAGTGATGCAGTATTTT,CASSGGLAGVMQYF
TRBJ2-7,.,.,TRBV23-1,TGCGCCAGCAGTCAATCTAAGGGAGTCTATCTGGACGAGCAGTACTTC,CASSQSKGVYLDEQYF
TRBJ2-1,TRBD2,.,TRBV20-1,TGCAGTGCTGGACTAGCGGGGTTTCAGTTCTTC,CSAGLAGFQFF
TRBJ2-5,TRBD2,few,TRBV5-1,TGCGCCAGCAGTTTAGCGGGAGGCAACCAAGAGACCCAGTACTTC,CASSLAGGNQETQYF
TRBJ2-3,.,.,TRBV11-2,TGTGCCAGCAGCTTAGGGGGTCGGGCTGCTACAAATCCAGATACGCAGTATTTT,CASSLGGRAATNPDTQYF
TRBJ2-3,TRBD2,.,TRBV28,TGTGCCAGCAGTTTCCCGGGACTAGCAGCAGATACGCAGTATTTT,CASSFPGLAADTQYF
TRBJ1-4,.,few,TRBV15,TGTGCCACCAGCAGGCTTCAGGGTGGGGTGTTTTTT,CATSRLQGGVFF
TRBJ2-1,.,.,TRBV7-3,TGTGCCAGCAGCTTAGTATCCTACAATGAGCAGTTCTTC,CASSLVSYNEQFF
TRBJ1-6,TRBD1,.,TRBV7-9,TGTGCCAGCAGCCCGAGGACAGGGGTCAATTCACCCCTCCACTTT,CASSPRTGVNSPLHF
TRBJ1-4,.,once,TRBV15,TGTGCCACCAGCAGAGATGGGGGGCTAAATGAAAAACTGTTTTTT,CATSRDGGLNEKLFF
TRBJ2-1,TRBD2,.,TRBV7-7,TGTGCCAGCAGTCTCAGCGGGATCAGCGATGAGCAGTTCTTC,CASSLSGISDEQFF